The TCR beta chain described here comes from a study of regulatory T cells in long-lasting Graves disease. CDR3-region Arm-PCR and iRepertoire HTBI primers produced the TCR beta libraries. TCRdb independently ran MiXCR on the multiplex PCR reads; one entry per CDR3 protein. Of around 250,000 distinct CDR3 sequences in the sample, 20% were seen once. This clonotype was counted ten times or more. Its antigen is still unknown. Study-level results: Thyroid tissue was not studied; only peripheral blood was.

The germline V and J ends were trimmed by 4 bases and 3 bases, with 24 bases remaining between them. The CDR3 loop spans 18 amino acids. Looked up from germline, CDR1 is SGHTA and CDR2 is FQGNSA. Time point indicated: newly diagnosed GD, antithyroid drugs for less than 3 months. Researchers made the TCR library from RNA that was extracted from PBMCs. The V and J genes are TRBV7-2 and TRBJ1-2, with D possibly matching TRBD1 (6 bases). This clonotype originated in a female donor with Graves disease. This specimen consisted of peripheral blood mononuclear cells (PBMCs), obtained at new diagnosis, from a patient treated with antithyroid drugs. The CDR3 DNA reads as TGTGCCAGCAGCTCCCGGTCCTCAGTGGGACAAGGAGACTATGGCTACACCTTC. This sequence encodes CASSSRSSVGQGDYGYTF. The variable domain in full, with the rest retrieved from reference TRBV7-2 and TRBJ1-2, is GAGVSQSPSNKVTEKGKDVELRCDPISGHTALYWYRQSLGQGLEFLIYFQGNSAPDKSGLPSDRFSAERTGGSVSTLTIQRTQQEDSAVYLCASSSRSSVGQGDYGYTFGSGTRLTVV.